This T cell receptor beta chain was captured in a study of graft-versus-host responses after intestinal transplantation. The CDR3 consists of 15 residues. Germline V lookup: CDR1 SGHRS, CDR2 YFSETQ. V was pared by 0 bases and J by 7 bases, with 16 bases between. Notes on this clone: As yet, its antigen is unknown.

TCRdb's copy holds only in-frame clones and misses some; the assay was immunoSEQ multiplex PCR. The table shows more than 100,000 clones, with approximately 95% occurring only once. The sequence was collected from a human donor who received an intestinal transplant. Sequenced material: unstimulated CD8+ T cells sorted from spleen or lymph node cells, taken before intestinal transplant. The V and J genes are TRBV5-1 and TRBJ2-5; maybe TRBD1 (5 bases). The CDR3 bases are TGCGCCAGCAGCTTGGTGGCAGGGATATCGGGGACCCAGTACTTC. It yields the protein CASSLVAGISGTQYF.